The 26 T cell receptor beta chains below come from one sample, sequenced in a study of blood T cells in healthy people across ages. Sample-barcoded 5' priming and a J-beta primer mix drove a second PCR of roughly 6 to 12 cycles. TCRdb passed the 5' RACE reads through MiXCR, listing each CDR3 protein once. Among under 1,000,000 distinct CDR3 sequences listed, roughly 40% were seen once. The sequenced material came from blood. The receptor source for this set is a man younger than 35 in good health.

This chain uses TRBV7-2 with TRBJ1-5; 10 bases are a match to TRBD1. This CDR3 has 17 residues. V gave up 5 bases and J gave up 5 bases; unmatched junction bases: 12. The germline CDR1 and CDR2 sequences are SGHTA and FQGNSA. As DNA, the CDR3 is TGTGCCAGCAGCGCAGATTGGACAGGGGGTTTTTATCAGCCCCAGCATTTT. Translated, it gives CASSADWTGGFYQPQHF.

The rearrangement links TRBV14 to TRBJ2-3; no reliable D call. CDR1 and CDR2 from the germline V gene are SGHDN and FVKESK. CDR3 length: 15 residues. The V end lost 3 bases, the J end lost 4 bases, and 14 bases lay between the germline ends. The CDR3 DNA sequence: TGTGCCAGCAGCCATCCACCGGGTTGGCCAGATACGCAGTATTTT. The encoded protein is CASSHPPGWPDTQYF.

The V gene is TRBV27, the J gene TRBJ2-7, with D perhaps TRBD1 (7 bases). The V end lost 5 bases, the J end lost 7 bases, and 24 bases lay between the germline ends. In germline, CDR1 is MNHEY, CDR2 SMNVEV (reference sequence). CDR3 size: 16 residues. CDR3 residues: CASSGPRGQRVDEQYF. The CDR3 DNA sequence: TGTGCCAGCAGTGGGCCCAGGGGACAGCGGGTCGATGAGCAGTACTTC.

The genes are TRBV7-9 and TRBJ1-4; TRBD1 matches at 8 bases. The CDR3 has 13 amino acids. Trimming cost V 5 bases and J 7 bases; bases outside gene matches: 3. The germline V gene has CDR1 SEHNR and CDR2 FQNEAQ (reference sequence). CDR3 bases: TGTGCCAGCAGCCAGGGGGCAGTTGAAAAACTGTTTTTT. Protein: CASSQGAVEKLFF.

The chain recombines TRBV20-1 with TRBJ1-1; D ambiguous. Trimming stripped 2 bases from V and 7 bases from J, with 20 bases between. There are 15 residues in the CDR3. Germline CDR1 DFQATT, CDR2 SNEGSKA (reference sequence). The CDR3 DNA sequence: TGCAGTGCTAGAAGGACGACCGATCGGGTCATTGAAGCTTTCTTT. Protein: CSARRTTDRVIEAFF.

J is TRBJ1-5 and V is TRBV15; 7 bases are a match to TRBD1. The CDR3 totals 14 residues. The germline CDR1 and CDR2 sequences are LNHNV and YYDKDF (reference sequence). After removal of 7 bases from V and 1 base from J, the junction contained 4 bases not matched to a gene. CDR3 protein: CATTRGQSNQPQHF. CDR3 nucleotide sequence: TGTGCCACCACTCGGGGACAGAGCAATCAGCCCCAGCATTTT. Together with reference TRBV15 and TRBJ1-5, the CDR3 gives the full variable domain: DAMVIQNPRYQVTQFGKPVTLSCSQTLNHNVMYWYQQKSSQAPKLLFHYYDKDFNNEADTPDNFQSRRPNTSFCFLDIRSPGLGDTAMYLCATTRGQSNQPQHFGDGTRLSIL.

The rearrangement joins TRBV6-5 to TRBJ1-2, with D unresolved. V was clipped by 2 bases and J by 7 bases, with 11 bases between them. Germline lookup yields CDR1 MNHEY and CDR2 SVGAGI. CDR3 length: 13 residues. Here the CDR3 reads CASSYIGRGGYTF. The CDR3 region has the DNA TGTGCCAGCAGTTACATTGGGCGTGGTGGCTACACCTTC.

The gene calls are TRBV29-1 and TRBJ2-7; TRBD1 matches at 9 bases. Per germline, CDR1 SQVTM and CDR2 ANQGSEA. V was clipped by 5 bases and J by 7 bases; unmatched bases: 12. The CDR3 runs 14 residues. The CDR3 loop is CSVIQQGASNEQYF. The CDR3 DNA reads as TGCAGCGTTATACAACAGGGGGCCTCAAATGAGCAGTACTTC.

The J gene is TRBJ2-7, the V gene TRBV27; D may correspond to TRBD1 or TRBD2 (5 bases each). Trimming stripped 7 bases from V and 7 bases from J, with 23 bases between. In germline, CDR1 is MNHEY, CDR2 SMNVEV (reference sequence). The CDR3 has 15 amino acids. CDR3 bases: TGTGCCAGCACCGGGCTCGGGGCCGCTGGTGGGGAGCAGTACTTC. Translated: CASTGLGAAGGEQYF.

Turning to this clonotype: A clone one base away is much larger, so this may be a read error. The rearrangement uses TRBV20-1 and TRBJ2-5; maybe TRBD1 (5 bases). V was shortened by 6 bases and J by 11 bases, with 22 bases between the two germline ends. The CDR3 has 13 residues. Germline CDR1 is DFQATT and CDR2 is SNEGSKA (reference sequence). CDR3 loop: CSAPERSGIEQYF. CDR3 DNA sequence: TGCAGTGCCCCAGAACGGTCAGGGATTGAGCAGTACTTC.

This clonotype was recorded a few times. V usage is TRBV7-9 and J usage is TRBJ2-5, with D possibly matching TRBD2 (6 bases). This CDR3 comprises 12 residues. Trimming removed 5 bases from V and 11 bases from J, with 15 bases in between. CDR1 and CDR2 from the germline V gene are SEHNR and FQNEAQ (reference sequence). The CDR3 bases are TGTGCCAGCAGCGGGACTTCCGATGAGCAGTACTTC. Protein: CASSGTSDEQYF.

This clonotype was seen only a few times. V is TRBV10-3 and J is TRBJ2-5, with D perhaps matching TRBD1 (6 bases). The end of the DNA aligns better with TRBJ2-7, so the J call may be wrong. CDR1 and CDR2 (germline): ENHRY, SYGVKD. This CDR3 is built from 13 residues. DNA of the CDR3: TGTGCCATCAGTGGGGGACAATCCTACGAGCAGTACTTC. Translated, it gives CAISGGQSYEQYF.

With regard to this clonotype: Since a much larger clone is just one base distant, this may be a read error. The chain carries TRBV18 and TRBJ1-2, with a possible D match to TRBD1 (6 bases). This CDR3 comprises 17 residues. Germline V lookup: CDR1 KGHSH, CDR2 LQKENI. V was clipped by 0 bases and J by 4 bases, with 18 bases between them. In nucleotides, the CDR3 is TGTGCCAGCTCACCACCGCTCAGGGGAGTGATGGGCTATGGCTACACCTTC. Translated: CASSPPLRGVMGYGYTF.

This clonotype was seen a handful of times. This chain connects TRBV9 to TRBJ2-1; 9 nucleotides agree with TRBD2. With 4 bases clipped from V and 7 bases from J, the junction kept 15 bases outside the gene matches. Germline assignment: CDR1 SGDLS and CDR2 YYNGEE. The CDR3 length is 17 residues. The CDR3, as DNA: TGTGCCAGCAGCCCAAGGCCTAGCGGGGCGGCGGAGAATGAGCAGTTCTTC. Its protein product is CASSPRPSGAAENEQFF.

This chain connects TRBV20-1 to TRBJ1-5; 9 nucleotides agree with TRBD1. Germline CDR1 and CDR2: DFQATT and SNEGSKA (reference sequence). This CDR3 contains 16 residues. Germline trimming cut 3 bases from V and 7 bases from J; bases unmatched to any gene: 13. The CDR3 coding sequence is TGCAGTGCTAGTGGAACAGGGGGCGGAAACAGACAGCCCCAGCATTTT. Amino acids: CSASGTGGGNRQPQHF.

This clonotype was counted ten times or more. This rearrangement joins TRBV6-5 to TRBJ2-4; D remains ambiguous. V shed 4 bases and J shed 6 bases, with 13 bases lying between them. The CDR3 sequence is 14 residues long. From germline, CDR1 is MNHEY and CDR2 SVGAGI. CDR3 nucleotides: TGTGCCAGCAGTTTGAGTGGTGGGCTAAACATTCAGTACTTC. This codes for CASSLSGGLNIQYF.

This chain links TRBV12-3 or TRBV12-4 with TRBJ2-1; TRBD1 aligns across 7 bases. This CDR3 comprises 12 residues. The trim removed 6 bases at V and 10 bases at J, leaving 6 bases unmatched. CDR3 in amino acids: CASRMTGYEQFF. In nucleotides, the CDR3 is TGTGCCAGCAGGATGACAGGGTACGAGCAGTTCTTC.

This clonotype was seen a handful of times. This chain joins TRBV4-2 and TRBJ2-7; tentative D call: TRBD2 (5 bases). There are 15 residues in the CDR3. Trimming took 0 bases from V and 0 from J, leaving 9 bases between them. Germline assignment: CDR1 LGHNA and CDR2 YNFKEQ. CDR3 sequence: CASSQEWESSYEQYF. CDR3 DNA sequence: TGTGCCAGCAGCCAAGAGTGGGAGAGCTCCTACGAGCAGTACTTC.

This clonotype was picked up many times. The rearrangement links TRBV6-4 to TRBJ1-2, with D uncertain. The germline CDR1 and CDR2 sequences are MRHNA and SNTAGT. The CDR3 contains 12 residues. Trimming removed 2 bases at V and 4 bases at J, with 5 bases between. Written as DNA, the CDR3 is TGTGCCAGCAGTGACGGCTTCTATGGCTACACCTTC. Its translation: CASSDGFYGYTF.

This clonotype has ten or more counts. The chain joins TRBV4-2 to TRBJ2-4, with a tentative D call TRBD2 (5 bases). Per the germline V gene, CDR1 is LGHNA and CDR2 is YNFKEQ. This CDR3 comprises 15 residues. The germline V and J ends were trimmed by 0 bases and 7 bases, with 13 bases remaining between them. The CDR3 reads CASSQEDRGWNIQYF. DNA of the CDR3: TGTGCCAGCAGCCAAGAAGATCGGGGTTGGAACATTCAGTACTTC.

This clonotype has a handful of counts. The DNA of the CDR3 is TGCAGTGCTAGAGACAGACAGGTCGTCTATGGCTACACCTTC. Translation gives CSARDRQVVYGYTF. The V gene is TRBV20-1, the J gene TRBJ1-2; D is possibly TRBD1 (6 bases). CDR3 length equals 14 residues. Deletions cut 0 bases from V and 4 bases from J, with 12 bases between. Germline lookup yields CDR1 DFQATT and CDR2 SNEGSKA (reference sequence).

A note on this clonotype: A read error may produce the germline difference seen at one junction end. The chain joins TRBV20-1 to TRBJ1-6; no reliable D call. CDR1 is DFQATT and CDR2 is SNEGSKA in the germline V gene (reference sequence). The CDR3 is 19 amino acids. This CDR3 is CSAPTPARLDREHNSPPHF. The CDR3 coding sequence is TGCAGTGCTCCTACCCCGGCTCGGTTGGACCGCGAACATAATTCACCCCCCCACTTT.

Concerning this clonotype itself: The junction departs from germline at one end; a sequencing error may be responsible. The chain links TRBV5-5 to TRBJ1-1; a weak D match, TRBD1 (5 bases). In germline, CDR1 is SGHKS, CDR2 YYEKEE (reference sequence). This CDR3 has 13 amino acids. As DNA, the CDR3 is TGTGCCAACAGCTTGGGAGGGGACACTGAAGCTTTCTTT. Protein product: CANSLGGDTEAFF.

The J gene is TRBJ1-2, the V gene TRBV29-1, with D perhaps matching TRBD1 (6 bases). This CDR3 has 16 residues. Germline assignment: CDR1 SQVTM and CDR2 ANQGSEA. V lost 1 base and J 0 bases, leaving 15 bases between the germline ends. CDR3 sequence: CSVEGRRGASNYGYTF. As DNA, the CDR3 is TGCAGCGTTGAAGGTCGCAGGGGAGCTTCTAACTATGGCTACACCTTC.

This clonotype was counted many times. CDR3 protein: CASSSSSVYNEQFF. CDR3 bases: TGCGCCAGCAGCTCATCTAGCGTATACAATGAGCAGTTCTTC. The chain links TRBV5-1 to TRBJ2-1; possible D gene TRBD2, 6 bases. Trimming shortened V by 3 bases and J by 4 bases, and 11 bases separated the two germline ends. This CDR3 spans 14 amino acids. CDR1 and CDR2 (germline): SGHRS, YFSETQ.

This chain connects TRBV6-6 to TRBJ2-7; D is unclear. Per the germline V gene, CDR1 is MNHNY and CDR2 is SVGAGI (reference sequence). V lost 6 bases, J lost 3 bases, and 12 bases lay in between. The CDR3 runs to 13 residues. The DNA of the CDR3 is TGTGCCAGCAGGGCAGAAGCTCTCTACGAGCAGTACTTC. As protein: CASRAEALYEQYF.